The next 25 T cell receptor beta chains were all read from a single sample in a study of CD8+ T cells in alopecia areata. Investigators isolated RNA and reverse transcribed it into cDNA to act as the sequencing template. Some clones are missing from TCRdb's copy, which holds only in-frame ones; the method was immunoSEQ multiplex PCR. The sample records 150,000 or so clones, around 58% being singletons. The sequencing here drew on CD4+ T cells sorted from blood, taken at week 0. These receptors were collected from a human donor with alopecia areata.

The chain has TRBV7-9 and TRBJ1-1; D perhaps matches TRBD1 (6 bases). V shed 1 base and J shed 1 base, with 7 bases lying between them. Germline V gene sequence: CDR1 SEHNR, CDR2 FQNEAQ (reference sequence). This CDR3 spans 14 amino acids. CDR3 bases: TGTGCCAGCAGCTTAGAGGGACAGAACACTGAAGCTTTCTTT. Protein product: CASSLEGQNTEAFF.

In its sample, this clone was seen a few times. V is TRBV29-1 and J is TRBJ2-1, with D maybe TRBD1 (5 bases). Germline V CDR1 and CDR2: SQVTM, ANQGSEA. Between the trimmed V and J ends, which lost 3 bases and 3 bases, there was a span of 6 bases. This CDR3 comprises 12 residues. CDR3 sequence reads: CSVDRDYNEQFF. Written as DNA, the CDR3 is TGCAGCGTTGACAGGGACTACAATGAGCAGTTCTTC.

Only a few counts were recorded for this clone. V and J are TRBV2 and TRBJ2-5, with 7 bases lining up with TRBD1. After removal of 7 bases from V and 4 bases from J, the junction contained 3 bases not matched to a gene. CDR1 and CDR2 (germline): SNHLY, FYNNEI. This CDR3 spans 12 amino acids. The CDR3 is CASMTGTETQYF. The CDR3 DNA is TGTGCCAGCATGACAGGGACAGAGACCCAGTACTTC.

This clone was counted a few times. The CDR3 region is CSVQDPGTDTQYF. The CDR3 DNA reads TGCAGCGTCCAAGACCCCGGAACAGATACGCAGTATTTT. This chain connects TRBV29-1 to TRBJ2-3; D gene unclear. This CDR3 spans 13 amino acids. Trimming stripped 6 bases from V and 3 bases from J, with 13 bases between. Germline CDR1 is SQVTM and CDR2 is ANQGSEA.

The V gene is TRBV25-1, the J gene TRBJ2-2; no reliable D call. V was pared by 3 bases and J by 5 bases, with 10 bases between. The CDR3 extends over 14 amino acids. The germline V gene encodes CDR1 MGHDK and CDR2 SYGVNS. The CDR3 DNA follows: TGTGCCAGCAGTGAGTCTTTAGCAACCGGGGAGCTGTTTTTT. This encodes CASSESLATGELFF. The full variable domain, its missing parts supplied by reference TRBV25-1 and TRBJ2-2, is EADIYQTPRYLVIGTGKKITLECSQTMGHDKMYWYQQDPGMELHLIHYSYGVNSTEKGDLSSESTVSRIRTEHFPLTLESARPSHTSQYLCASSESLATGELFFGEGSRLTVL.

The V call is TRBV30, the J call TRBJ2-7; no reliable D call. This CDR3 spans 11 amino acids. The V end was cut by 1 base, the J end by 4 bases, with 5 bases between. CDR1 is GTSNPN, CDR2 SVGIG, per germline (reference sequence). As DNA, the CDR3 is TGTGCCTGGAGTGAAGTGTACGAGCAGTACTTC. Residues: CAWSEVYEQYF. Full variable domain (missing parts from reference TRBV30 and TRBJ2-7): SQTIHQWPATLVQPVGSPLSLECTVEGTSNPNLYWYRQAAGRGLQLLFYSVGIGQISSEVPQNLSASRPQDRQFILSSKKLLLSDSGFYLCAWSEVYEQYFGPGTRLTVT.

The chain recombines TRBV7-2 with TRBJ2-7; 10 bases map to TRBD1. The CDR3 runs 14 residues. Trimming removed 3 bases from V and 6 bases from J; junction bases left unmatched: 5. Germline V gene sequence: CDR1 SGHTA, CDR2 FQGNSA. CDR3 in DNA: TGTGCCAGCAGCTTGGACAGGGGGACACGCGAGCAGTACTTC. Its protein is CASSLDRGTREQYF.

The CDR3 nucleotides are TGTGCCATCAGTGACTCCGGGGGGGACGCCTCCCAGCATTTT. Translated, it gives CAISDSGGDASQHF. The J gene is TRBJ1-5, the V gene TRBV10-3, with D possibly TRBD1 on 5 matching bases. Germline assignment: CDR1 ENHRY and CDR2 SYGVKD. V was cut by 3 bases and J by 11 bases, with 17 bases left in between. The CDR3 is 14 amino acids.

In this sample, this clone turned up a few times. V usage is TRBV9 and J usage is TRBJ1-2; D remains ambiguous. Germline CDR1 SGDLS, CDR2 YYNGEE. V was shortened by 4 bases and J by 7 bases, with 20 bases between the two germline ends. This CDR3 comprises 15 residues. The CDR3 DNA reads TGTGCCAGCAGCTCCAGTTTGAAAAGGGTGTTTGGCTACACCTTC. Its translation: CASSSSLKRVFGYTF.

V gene TRBV30 combines with J gene TRBJ2-1, with 8 bases matching TRBD2. The germline V gene encodes CDR1 GTSNPN and CDR2 SVGIG (reference sequence). Losses at the gene ends were 1 base for V and 4 bases for J; bases not matched to a gene: 6. There are 15 residues in the CDR3. CDR3 coding DNA: TGTGCCTGGAGTGGTGAGCGGGGGACGTACAATGAGCAGTTCTTC. This codes for CAWSGERGTYNEQFF.

The chain employs TRBV7-2 and TRBJ2-7; either TRBD1 or TRBD2 may fit D (5 bases each). V gave up 5 bases and J gave up 0 bases, with 17 bases separating them. The germline V gene encodes CDR1 SGHTA and CDR2 FQGNSA. The CDR3 is 16 residues long. CDR3 DNA: TGTGCCAGCAGCCCCGTATACCGGGGCGCCTCCTACGAGCAGTACTTC. Amino acid sequence: CASSPVYRGASYEQYF.

This clone was seen just once. The gene calls are TRBV29-1 and TRBJ1-2, with TRBD1 matching 7 bases. This CDR3 has 13 amino acids. Germline-derived CDR1 and CDR2 are SQVTM and ANQGSEA. V lost 6 bases, J lost 4 bases, and 8 bases stayed unmatched. The CDR3, as DNA: TGCAGCGTCACCGGGACAGCCCTCTATGGCTACACCTTC. Amino acid sequence: CSVTGTALYGYTF.

The chain links TRBV5-6 to TRBJ1-2, with 8 bases identical to TRBD1. The germline CDR1 and CDR2 sequences are SGHDT and YYEEEE. This CDR3 contains 15 residues. Trimming removed 0 bases from V and 2 bases from J; junction bases left unmatched: 3. This CDR3 reads CASSLAGGMNYGYTF. The CDR3 DNA reads TGTGCCAGCAGCTTGGCAGGGGGCATGAACTATGGCTACACCTTC.

This clone was recorded once. This rearrangement joins TRBV19 to TRBJ1-2, with 9 bases fitting TRBD1. Germline V gene lookup returns CDR1 LNHDA and CDR2 SQIVND (reference sequence). V lost 7 bases and J lost 3; bases outside the gene matches: 6. The CDR3 sequence is 14 residues long. CDR3 DNA sequence: TGTGCCAGTACTAGGACAGGGGAAGACTATGGCTACACCTTC. The encoded protein is CASTRTGEDYGYTF.

Only a few counts were recorded for this clone. This chain joins TRBV10-3 and TRBJ2-3; no clear D gene. Germline lookup yields CDR1 ENHRY and CDR2 SYGVKD. Trimming took 3 bases from V and 4 from J, leaving 5 bases between them. This CDR3 region has 12 residues. The CDR3 nucleotides read TGTGCCATCAGTGATGTAGCAGATACGCAGTATTTT. Translating gives CAISDVADTQYF.

The V and J genes are TRBV27 and TRBJ2-7; 8 nucleotides align to TRBD1. V lost 6 bases and J lost 3; bases outside the gene matches: 10. Germline CDR1 MNHEY, CDR2 SMNVEV (reference sequence). This CDR3 has 15 residues. In nucleotides, the CDR3 is TGTGCCAGCAGGGGGATGCCCGGACAGGGCTACGAGCAGTACTTC. It is translated as CASRGMPGQGYEQYF.

The chain links TRBV25-1 to TRBJ2-1; 11 nucleotides match TRBD2. The CDR3 length is 16 residues. Germline-derived CDR1 and CDR2 are MGHDK and SYGVNS. J gave up 8 bases and V 8 bases, and 14 bases lay outside the gene matches. The CDR3 reads CASDDAGTSGSYEQFF. CDR3 DNA sequence: TGTGCCAGCGACGATGCCGGGACTAGCGGCAGCTATGAGCAGTTCTTC.

This clone was detected only a few times. The chain couples TRBV10-3 to TRBJ2-3; 8 nucleotides agree with TRBD1. The CDR3 extends over 14 amino acids. The ends lost 7 bases at V and 4 bases at J; junction bases unmatched: 7. The germline gives CDR1 ENHRY, CDR2 SYGVKD. CDR3 sequence (DNA): TGTGCCATCAACATCGGACAGGGCGCAGATACGCAGTATTTT. Translated, it gives CAINIGQGADTQYF.

The chain carries TRBV2 and TRBJ2-3, with D uncertain. V was clipped by 0 bases and J by 2 bases, with 6 bases between them. The CDR3 is 14 residues long. Germline values: CDR1 SNHLY, CDR2 FYNNEI. The CDR3 DNA is TGTGCCAGCAGTGAAGCGTTGAACACAGATACGCAGTATTTT. Translating it yields CASSEALNTDTQYF.

J is TRBJ2-3 and V is TRBV10-3; D gene ambiguous. In germline, CDR1 is ENHRY, CDR2 SYGVKD. The V and J ends lost 10 bases and 4 bases respectively, with 15 bases between them. This CDR3 is 13 amino acids long. CDR3: CATTTNNADTQYF. DNA for the CDR3: TGTGCCACGACAACGAACAACGCAGATACGCAGTATTTT.

This clone was recorded a few times. CDR3 sequence reads: CSVVQGAGYGYTF. CDR3 coding DNA: TGCAGCGTCGTACAGGGGGCTGGCTATGGCTACACCTTC. This chain links TRBV29-1 with TRBJ1-2, with 9 bases that match TRBD1. The V gene end was trimmed by 6 bases and the J gene end by 4 bases; junction bases not matched to a gene: 6. Per germline, CDR1 SQVTM and CDR2 ANQGSEA. CDR3 length equals 13 residues.

The rearrangement joins TRBV5-6 to TRBJ1-2; D gene ambiguous. CDR3 length equals 14 residues. Trimming removed 1 base from V and 3 bases from J, with 10 bases in between. Per the germline V gene, CDR1 is SGHDT and CDR2 is YYEEEE. CDR3 nucleotide sequence: TGTGCCAGCAGCTTGAGCGGATTAGACTATGGCTACACCTTC. It yields the protein CASSLSGLDYGYTF.

V and J are TRBV19 and TRBJ1-5; D unresolved. The CDR3 loop spans 14 amino acids. CDR1 is LNHDA and CDR2 is SQIVND in the germline V gene (reference sequence). V was clipped by 6 bases and J by 3 bases, with 12 bases between them. The CDR3 nucleotides are TGTGCCAGTAGCCCGAACGGGTACAATCAGCCCCAGCATTTT. It is translated as CASSPNGYNQPQHF.

The rearrangement uses TRBV29-1 and TRBJ2-3; 8 positions agree with TRBD2. CDR3 size: 14 residues. Per germline, CDR1 SQVTM and CDR2 ANQGSEA. Germline trimming cut 4 bases from V and 4 bases from J; bases unmatched to any gene: 7. DNA for the CDR3: TGCAGCGTTGCAACCCGGGGGGGCCCAGATACGCAGTATTTT. It encodes CSVATRGGPDTQYF.

V gene TRBV23-1 combines with J gene TRBJ1-2; D is unclear. TRBV23-1 falls under the ORF class, with uncertain function. Trimming shortened V by 0 bases and J by 7 bases, and 18 bases separated the two germline ends. This CDR3 is 16 amino acids long. The CDR3 DNA reads as TGCGCCAGCAGTCAATCTGGTCCGGCCGGAATTTGTGGCTACACCTTC. This translates into CASSQSGPAGICGYTF.